A single sample gave rise to the 8 T cell receptor beta chains below, sequenced in a study of OX40 agonist ivuxolimab in advanced cancers. Here immunoSEQ multiplex PCR was the method, and the copy in TCRdb shows in-frame clones only, minus some. This table holds roughly 70,000 clones, almost 90% found once. This specimen consisted of CD4+ or CD8+ T cells sorted from blood, obtained in a trial of the OX40 agonist ivuxolimab. Receptor source: an adult with an advanced solid tumor such as melanoma, head and neck, liver or kidney cancer.

This sequence joins TRBV19 and TRBJ1-5; 8 nucleotides align to TRBD1. From germline, CDR1 is LNHDA and CDR2 SQIVND (reference sequence). CDR3 length: 14 residues. V lost 9 bases to trimming and J lost 7 bases; unmatched junction nucleotides: 11. This chain's CDR3 is CASRTGRVQQPQHF. CDR3 DNA: TGTGCCAGCAGGACAGGGAGGGTACAGCAGCCCCAGCATTTT.

This chain links TRBV6-1 with TRBJ2-3; D might be TRBD2 (6 bases). V was pared by 6 bases and J by 2 bases, with 15 bases between. Germline assignment: CDR1 MNHNS and CDR2 SASEGT. The CDR3 extends over 15 amino acids. The CDR3 nucleotides read TGTGCCAGCAGGGGTAGGGACTCGAACACAGATACGCAGTATTTT. Protein sequence: CASRGRDSNTDTQYF.

Written as DNA, the CDR3 is TGTGCCAGCAGAGCGGGACTCACAAGCTCCTACAATGAGCAGTTCTTC. It codes for CASRAGLTSSYNEQFF. V and J are TRBV5-5 and TRBJ2-1, with 7 positions matching TRBD2. The CDR3 has 16 residues. Germline CDR1 is SGHKS and CDR2 is YYEKEE (reference sequence). V was pared by 5 bases and J by 0 bases, with 8 bases of the junction left unmatched.

The V call is TRBV5-4, the J call TRBJ2-1, with D maybe TRBD2 (7 bases). This CDR3 has 20 amino acids. Trimming removed 4 bases at V and 5 bases at J, with 31 bases between. In germline, CDR1 is SGHNT, CDR2 YYREEE (reference sequence). The CDR3 here is CASSRGGVGRQSTRNNEQFF. CDR3 DNA sequence: TGTGCCAGCAGCAGGGGGGGAGTGGGAAGGCAGAGTACCAGAAACAATGAGCAGTTCTTC.

CDR3 amino acids: CASSQDRVDNYGYTF. As DNA, the CDR3 is TGTGCCAGCTCACAGGACAGGGTGGATAACTATGGCTACACCTTC. This chain connects TRBV18 to TRBJ1-2; 8 bases line up with TRBD1. The CDR3 runs 15 residues. The germline V gene encodes CDR1 KGHSH and CDR2 LQKENI. J was trimmed by 1 base and V by 4 bases; bases with no gene match: 5.

This chain's CDR3 is CAISDGQGEKLFF. DNA of the CDR3: TGTGCCATCAGTGATGGACAGGGTGAAAAACTGTTTTTT. The chain uses TRBV10-3 and TRBJ1-4; TRBD1 agrees at 8 bases. Germline CDR1 is ENHRY and CDR2 is SYGVKD. Losses at the gene ends were 3 bases for V and 7 bases for J; bases not matched to a gene: 1. The CDR3 contains 13 residues.

This rearrangement joins TRBV30 to TRBJ2-7; 8 bases are a match to TRBD1. This CDR3 has 14 amino acids. Germline CDR1 is GTSNPN and CDR2 is SVGIG (reference sequence). The V segment lost 3 bases and the J segment 7 bases; nucleotides outside the gene matches: 11. The CDR3 sequence: CAWRRTGTLGEQYF. CDR3 DNA sequence: TGTGCCTGGAGGAGGACAGGGACTTTGGGGGAGCAGTACTTC.

The chain has TRBV19 and TRBJ2-5; 7 positions match TRBD1. The V and J ends lost 6 bases and 2 bases, in that order; junction bases with no gene match: 3. The CDR3 sequence is 13 residues long. CDR1 and CDR2 from the germline V gene are LNHDA and SQIVND (reference sequence). CDR3 protein: CASRGTDQETQYF. The CDR3 DNA follows: TGTGCCAGTAGGGGGACAGATCAAGAGACCCAGTACTTC.